This T cell receptor beta chain comes out of a study of vaccination and CD4 T cells after COVID-19. For the study at large: Two of the convalescents were Hispanic, and the group consisted of six males and four females.

The CDR3 spans 13 residues. Germline V gene data show CDR1 as MNHEY and CDR2 as SMNVEV (reference sequence). J was trimmed by 10 bases and V by 5 bases; bases with no gene match: 3. Treatment indicated: approximately 9-day PBMC culture with coronavirus spike peptide pools or control peptides (ViraFEST assay). CD4+ T-cell collection from the unexposed donor predated the COVID-19 pandemic (2011-2018). ViraFEST enlarged antigen-specific T cell populations with peptide pools and afterwards sequenced TCRs. At the Johns Hopkins FTIC core, DNA taken from cultured CD4+ T cells was sequenced by way of the Oncomine TCR Beta short-read assay. Genomic DNA was drawn out of CD4+ T cells grown in culture. Using its own MiXCR run on the PCR reads, TCRdb lists one record per CDR3 protein. The sample lists over 8,500 distinct CDR3 sequences, around 30% occurring once. This clonotype was counted only a few times. Its antigen is undetermined.

The sequence derives from a human donor in good health. The sequencing sample was made of CD4+ T cells from blood, cultured in vitro. J is TRBJ2-1 and V is TRBV27, with 12 bases matching TRBD1. Written as DNA, the CDR3 is TGTGCCAGCAGTCTCGGGACAGGGGGCGAGCAGTTCTTC. Translated: CASSLGTGGEQFF.